This T cell receptor beta chain appears in the sequencing data of a study of T cells in localized non-small cell lung cancer. Study findings and constraints: Of the tissues analyzed, uninvolved adjacent lung showed maximal T cell clonality, greater than tumor. Adjacent lung was found to contain a median roughly 60 of the top 100 tumor clones. Longer overall survival was seen with higher T cell density measured in blood. Heterogeneity cannot be ruled out, as sequencing used one tumor region only.

Comment on this clone: Its antigen is as yet unknown.

Some clones are missing from TCRdb's copy, which holds only in-frame ones; the method was immunoSEQ multiplex PCR. Of 86,000 or so clones detected, approximately 84% appear once; the ten largest clones hold 2.8%. The starting material was peripheral blood, obtained before any cancer treatment. The TCR originated in a man aged 40-75 years with stage I lung adenocarcinoma.

CDR3 nucleotides: TGTGCCAGCAGCCGACTACTTGATTCACCCCTCCACTTT. It encodes CASSRLLDSPLHF. This chain uses TRBV11-2 with TRBJ1-6, with D hard to call. The CDR3 covers 13 residues. With 5 bases removed from V and 8 bases from J, the gap between germline ends came to 10 bases. The germline CDR1 and CDR2 sequences are SGHAT and FQNNGV.